The present T cell receptor beta chain was sequenced within a study of early T cells in non-severe SARS-CoV-2 infection. The table lists this clonotype with a few counts. This CDR3 is 18 amino acids long. Per the germline V gene, CDR1 is SEHNR and CDR2 is FQNEAQ (reference sequence). Trimming left V 3 bases short and J 4 bases short, with 19 bases between. TCRdb re-analysed the 5' RACE reads in MiXCR, keeping a single row per CDR3 protein. The sample consists of approximately 90,000 distinct CDR3 sequences, approximately 10% of them appearing once. The TCR sequence derives from an adult who was a healthcare worker with PCR-confirmed SARS-CoV-2 infection or an uninfected control (not recorded which). This specimen was whole blood, taken at baseline. The chain has TRBV7-9 and TRBJ2-6; a weak D match, TRBD1 (6 bases). CDR3 protein: CASSFPQGSATGANVLTF. Written as DNA, the CDR3 is TGTGCCAGCAGCTTCCCACAGGGATCTGCTACGGGGGCCAACGTCCTGACTTTC.